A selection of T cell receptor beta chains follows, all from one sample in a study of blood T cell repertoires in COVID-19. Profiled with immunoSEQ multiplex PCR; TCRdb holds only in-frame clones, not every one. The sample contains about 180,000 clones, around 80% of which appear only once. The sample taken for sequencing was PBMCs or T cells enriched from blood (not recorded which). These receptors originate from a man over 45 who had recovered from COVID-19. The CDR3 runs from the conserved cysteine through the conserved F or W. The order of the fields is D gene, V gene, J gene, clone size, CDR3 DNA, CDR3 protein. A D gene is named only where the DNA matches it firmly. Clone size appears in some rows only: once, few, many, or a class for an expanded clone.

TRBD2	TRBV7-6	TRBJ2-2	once	TGTGCCAGCAGCTTATCGACTAGCTTCACCGGGGAGCTGTTTTTT	CASSLSTSFTGELFF
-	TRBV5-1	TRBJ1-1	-	TGCGCCAGCAGCTTGGCCATGTATCGGGGGGACACTGAAGCTTTCTTT	CASSLAMYRGDTEAFF
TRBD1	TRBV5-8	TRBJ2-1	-	TGTGCCAGCAGCTTGGCCAGACAGGGGATTATCTACAATGAGCAGTTCTTC	CASSLARQGIIYNEQFF
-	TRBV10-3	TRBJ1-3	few	TGTGCCATCCGCAATTGGTCCAGGGGTGGAAACACCATATATTTT	CAIRNWSRGGNTIYF
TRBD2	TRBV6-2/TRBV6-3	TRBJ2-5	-	TGTGCCAGCAGTTACCGTATCTCGGGGGGGCCGGTAGAGACCCAGTACTTC	CASSYRISGGPVETQYF
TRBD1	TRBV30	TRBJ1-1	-	TGTGCCTGGAGTGTAAGGAACAGGGGGGACACTGAAGCTTTCTTT	CAWSVRNRGDTEAFF
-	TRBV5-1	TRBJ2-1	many	TGCGCCAGCAGCTCACGTCTCAGGGGGGAAGACGACAATGAGCAGTTCTTC	CASSSRLRGEDDNEQFF
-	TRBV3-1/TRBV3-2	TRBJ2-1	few	TGTGCCAGCAGCCCCACACGAACCGTCAATGAGCAGTTCTTC	CASSPTRTVNEQFF
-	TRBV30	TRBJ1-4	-	TGTGCCTGGAATCGAGGAGGAGATGAAAAACTGTTTTTT	CAWNRGGDEKLFF
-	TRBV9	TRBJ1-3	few	TGTGCCAGCAGCGTAGAGGGCAGTGGGGCCTCTGGAAACACCATATATTTT	CASSVEGSGASGNTIYF
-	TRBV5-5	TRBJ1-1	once	TGTGCCAGCAGCTCCCGGATGCGGGACACTGAAGCTTTCTTT	CASSSRMRDTEAFF
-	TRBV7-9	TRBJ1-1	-	TGTGCCAGCAGCACCCAAGGGGGGAACACTGAAGCTTTCTTT	CASSTQGGNTEAFF
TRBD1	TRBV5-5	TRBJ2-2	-	TGTGCCAGCAGTTACGGACAGGGGGGTAAACACGGGGAGCTGTTTTTT	CASSYGQGGKHGELFF
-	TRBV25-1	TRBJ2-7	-	TGTGCCAGCAGAGAAAGAGAATTCGAGCAGTACTTC	CASREREFEQYF
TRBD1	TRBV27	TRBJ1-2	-	TGTGCCAGCAGTTCAACCGGGACAGAGAGCTTGTATGGCTACACCTTC	CASSSTGTESLYGYTF
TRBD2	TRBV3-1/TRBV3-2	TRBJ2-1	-	TGTGCCAGCAGCCAAGCGTGGGCGGGGTCCGGGACTAGCCGGGACGGCTCCTACAATGAGCAGTTCTTC	CASSQAWAGSGTSRDGSYNEQFF
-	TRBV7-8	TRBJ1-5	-	TGTGCCAGCAGCTTATTCTTTAGCAATCAGCCCCAGCATTTT	CASSLFFSNQPQHF
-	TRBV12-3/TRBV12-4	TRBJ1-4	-	TGTGCCAGCAGCAGACGGGGAAAACTGTTTTTT	CASSRRGKLFF
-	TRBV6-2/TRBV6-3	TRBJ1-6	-	TGTGCCAGCAGTTACGGTTCGGGGGTCCATTCACCCCTCCACTTT	CASSYGSGVHSPLHF
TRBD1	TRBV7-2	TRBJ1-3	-	TGTGCCAGCAGCTTATCCGGACAGGGATCTGGAAACACCATATATTTT	CASSLSGQGSGNTIYF
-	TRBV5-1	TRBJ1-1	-	TGCGCCAGCAGCCCGAGACAGAGAACATCCACTGAAGCTTTCTTT	CASSPRQRTSTEAFF
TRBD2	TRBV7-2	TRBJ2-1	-	TGTGCCAGCAGCTTACGGCCTAGCGGGGGGCCCAGCTCCTACAATGAGCAGTTCTTC	CASSLRPSGGPSSYNEQFF
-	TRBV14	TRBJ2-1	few	TGTGCCAGCAGCACCAAATCCCTACAGTTCCCCTACAATGAGCAGTTCTTC	CASSTKSLQFPYNEQFF
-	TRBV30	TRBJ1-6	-	TGTGCCTGGAGTGTGGGGCTCTATAATTCACCCCTCCACTTT	CAWSVGLYNSPLHF
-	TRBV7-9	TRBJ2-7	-	TGTGCCAGCACCTTAATGCAGGACACAAACTACGAGCAGTACTTC	CASTLMQDTNYEQYF
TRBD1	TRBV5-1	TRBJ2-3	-	TGCGCCAGCAGCTCCGGACAGGGCGGCACAGATACGCAGTATTTT	CASSSGQGGTDTQYF
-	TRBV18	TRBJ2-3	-	TGTGCCAGCTCACCGGGGGGGGGCGCAGATACGCAGTATTTT	CASSPGGGADTQYF
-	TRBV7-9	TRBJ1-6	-	TGTGCCAGCAGCCCCGTGGGGGGGAGGAATAATTCACCCCTCCACTTT	CASSPVGGRNNSPLHF
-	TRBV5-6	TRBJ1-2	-	TGTGCCAGCAGCTTGGCTGGGGCCCGGCCCGGCTACACCTTC	CASSLAGARPGYTF
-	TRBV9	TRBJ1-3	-	TGTGCCAGCAGCGTAGTAGGAGGGACCTCTGGAAACACCATATATTTT	CASSVVGGTSGNTIYF
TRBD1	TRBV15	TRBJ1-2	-	TGTGCCACCAGCAGTCCGGGACAGGCCTATGGCTACACCTTC	CATSSPGQAYGYTF
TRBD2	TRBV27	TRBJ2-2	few	TGTGCCAGCAGTTTACTAGCGGGGATGAACACCGGGGAGCTGTTTTTT	CASSLLAGMNTGELFF
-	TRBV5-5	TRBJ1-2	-	TGTGCCAGCAGCTTGGAGGCAGGTCCGAGCTATGGCTACACCTTC	CASSLEAGPSYGYTF
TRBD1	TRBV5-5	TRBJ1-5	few	TGTGCCAGCAGCGGACAGGGTGGCCAAAATCAGCCCCAGCATTTT	CASSGQGGQNQPQHF
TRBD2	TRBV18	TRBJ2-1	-	TGTGCCAGCTCACATGGGACTAGCGGGGGCGATGAGCAGTTCTTC	CASSHGTSGGDEQFF
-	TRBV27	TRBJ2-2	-	TGTGCCAGCAGGGGAGGTGGGAACACCGGGGAGCTGTTTTTT	CASRGGGNTGELFF
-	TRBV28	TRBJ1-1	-	TGTGCCAGCAGTTCCACAGGGATGGGGAGTACTGAAGCTTTCTTT	CASSSTGMGSTEAFF
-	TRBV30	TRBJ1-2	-	TGTGCCTGGAGTGAGAACAGTGGATATGGCTACACCTTC	CAWSENSGYGYTF
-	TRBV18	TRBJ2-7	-	TGTGCCAGCTCACCAGGAGGGTCACGCCGAACCTACGAGCAGTACTTC	CASSPGGSRRTYEQYF
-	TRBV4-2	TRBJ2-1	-	TGTGCCAGCAGCCAAGGCGAGTACAATGAGCAGTTCTTC	CASSQGEYNEQFF
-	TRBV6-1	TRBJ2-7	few	TGTGCCAGCAGCCATAGCGGTCCCTACGAGCAGTACTTC	CASSHSGPYEQYF
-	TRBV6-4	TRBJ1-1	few	TGTGCCAGCAGTGCGAGGGAGAACACTGAAGCTTTCTTT	CASSARENTEAFF